The 17 T cell receptor beta chains presented below share a single source sample, sequenced in a study of naive and memory T cell subsets. An oligonucleotide containing a UMI was ligated to the 3' end of TCR cDNA. Amplification of ligated cDNA took four PCR rounds with SP2 and nested alpha and beta constant primers. TCRdb processed the 5' RACE reads anew with MiXCR; each CDR3 protein has one entry. The table has fewer than 40,000 distinct CDR3 sequences, approximately 15% seen once. Every receptor here comes from a female donor in good health.

This clonotype was counted at least ten times. The rearrangement joins TRBV6-5 to TRBJ2-5; TRBD2 aligns across 9 bases. V lost 2 bases to trimming and J lost 6 bases; unmatched junction nucleotides: 19. CDR1 and CDR2 from the germline V gene are MNHEY and SVGAGI. The CDR3 is made up of 19 amino acids. CDR3 in amino acids: CASSYNPAPRTSVAKTQYF. The DNA for the CDR3 is TGTGCCAGCAGTTACAATCCGGCCCCTCGGACTAGCGTCGCGAAGACCCAGTACTTC.

This clonotype was observed at least ten times. The chain recombines TRBV20-1 with TRBJ2-1; TRBD2 matches 8 bases. Germline trimming cut 5 bases from V and 1 base from J; bases unmatched to any gene: 4. CDR3 length: 14 amino acids. From germline, CDR1 is DFQATT and CDR2 SNEGSKA (reference sequence). The CDR3 loop reads CSADIAGSYNEQFF. As DNA, the CDR3 is TGCAGTGCTGACATAGCGGGGTCCTACAATGAGCAGTTCTTC.

By share, this clonotype counts as medium-sized (0.01 to 0.1%). This chain joins TRBV4-1 and TRBJ1-2; TRBD1 aligns across 8 bases. The CDR3 spans 16 residues. V was pared by 2 bases and J by 8 bases, with 13 bases of the junction left unmatched. Per germline, CDR1 MGHRA and CDR2 YSYEKL. In DNA, the CDR3 is TGCGCCAGCAGCCAACTCTACCCGGGACAGGACGACGGCTACACCTTC. This gives the protein CASSQLYPGQDDGYTF.

This clonotype is judged medium-sized. This chain joins TRBV18 and TRBJ2-5; no reliable D call. Trimming took 2 bases from V and 3 from J, leaving 13 bases between them. The germline V gene has CDR1 KGHSH and CDR2 LQKENI. CDR3 length equals 15 residues. In DNA form, the CDR3 reads TGTGCCAGCTCACCATGGATGGCGTCGAAAGAGACCCAGTACTTC. The encoded protein is CASSPWMASKETQYF.

Sample share makes this clonotype medium-sized (0.01 to 0.1%). This chain uses TRBV4-1 with TRBJ1-1; the D is unclear. Trimming took 0 bases from V and 5 from J, leaving 7 bases between them. The CDR3 has 13 residues. Germline loops: CDR1 MGHRA, CDR2 YSYEKL. The CDR3 DNA reads TGCGCCAGCAGCCAAGATTCGAGTACTGAAGCTTTCTTT. This gives the protein CASSQDSSTEAFF.

This clonotype was picked up a small number of times. The chain carries TRBV5-1 and TRBJ2-3; weak D call: TRBD1 (6 bases). The CDR3 is made up of 13 amino acids. The V end lost 9 bases, the J end lost 2 bases, and 13 bases lay between the germline ends. Germline assignment: CDR1 SGHRS and CDR2 YFSETQ. The chain's CDR3 is CATKWGHTDTQYF. The CDR3 DNA reads as TGCGCCACCAAGTGGGGGCACACAGATACGCAGTATTTT. The full variable domain, with the rest looked up from reference TRBV5-1 and TRBJ2-3, is KAGVTQTPRYLIKTRGQQVTLSCSPISGHRSVSWYQQTPGQGLQFLFEYFSETQRNKGNFPGRFSGRQFSNSRSEMNVSTLELGDSALYLCATKWGHTDTQYFGPGTRLTVL.

V is TRBV7-2 and J is TRBJ2-1; 8 nucleotides agree with TRBD1. CDR3 length equals 16 residues. J was trimmed by 5 bases and V by 2 bases; bases with no gene match: 8. Germline values: CDR1 SGHTA, CDR2 FQGNSA. The CDR3 DNA is TGTGCCAGCAGCTTACGTCCCGGGACAGGCGACAATGAGCAGTTCTTC. Protein sequence: CASSLRPGTGDNEQFF.

Many counts were recorded for this clonotype. V and J are TRBV7-2 and TRBJ2-1, with D unclear. Trimming took 0 bases from V and 6 from J, leaving 12 bases between them. Germline assignment: CDR1 SGHTA and CDR2 FQGNSA. The CDR3 sequence is 15 residues long. This chain's CDR3 is CASSLALGRANEQFF. The CDR3 coding sequence is TGTGCCAGCAGCTTAGCTCTAGGAAGGGCCAATGAGCAGTTCTTC.

The chain joins TRBV7-2 to TRBJ1-5; D is possibly TRBD1 (6 bases). The CDR3 has 15 amino acids. Trimming shortened V by 1 base and J by 6 bases, and 13 bases separated the two germline ends. Germline V CDR1 and CDR2: SGHTA, FQGNSA. The CDR3 spells CASSLVAGVGQPQHF. The CDR3 nucleotides are TGTGCCAGCAGCTTAGTGGCAGGGGTTGGTCAGCCCCAGCATTTT. The full variable domain, with the rest looked up from reference TRBV7-2 and TRBJ1-5, is GAGVSQSPSNKVTEKGKDVELRCDPISGHTALYWYRQSLGQGLEFLIYFQGNSAPDKSGLPSDRFSAERTGGSVSTLTIQRTQQEDSAVYLCASSLVAGVGQPQHFGDGTRLSIL.

This clonotype was picked up a small number of times. V gene TRBV12-3 or TRBV12-4 combines with J gene TRBJ1-2; 7 bases line up with TRBD1. This CDR3 has 16 amino acids. After removal of 7 bases from V and 0 bases from J, the junction contained 11 bases not matched to a gene. The chain's CDR3 is CASILFQGGANYGYTF. CDR3 nucleotide sequence: TGTGCCAGCATACTCTTCCAGGGGGGAGCTAACTATGGCTACACCTTC.

This clonotype was observed many times. The chain carries TRBV6-5 and TRBJ1-5; D might be TRBD1 (6 bases). The germline V gene has CDR1 MNHEY and CDR2 SVGAGI. This CDR3 is built from 17 residues. The V end lost 6 bases, the J end lost 0 bases, and 18 bases lay between the germline ends. The CDR3 sequence: CASSRRSRGNSNQPQHF. In nucleotides, the CDR3 is TGTGCCAGCAGCCGACGTTCCAGGGGAAATAGCAATCAGCCCCAGCATTTT.

The chain recombines TRBV6-6 with TRBJ1-5, with D unclear. The germline CDR1 and CDR2 sequences are MNHNY and SVGAGI (reference sequence). Trimming took off 5 bases at V and 9 bases at J, with 8 bases between the two ends. The length of the CDR3 is 11 residues. The CDR3: CASSLPGPQHF. The CDR3 coding sequence is TGTGCCAGCAGTCTCCCCGGGCCCCAGCATTTT.

This clonotype has a single count. The CDR3 loop is CASSPTLGVLSGNTIYF. DNA for the CDR3: TGTGCCAGCAGTCCCACTCTAGGCGTCCTCTCTGGAAACACCATATATTTT. This sequence joins TRBV12-3 or TRBV12-4 and TRBJ1-3, with D uncertain. This CDR3 has 17 residues. Trimming removed 5 bases from V and 0 bases from J, with 17 bases in between.

In its sample, this clonotype ranks as medium-sized. The chain uses TRBV20-1 and TRBJ2-1, with D possibly matching TRBD2 (5 bases). This CDR3 has 13 amino acids. The germline V gene encodes CDR1 DFQATT and CDR2 SNEGSKA (reference sequence). Trimming pared 6 bases from V and 11 bases from J, leaving 20 bases between. Here the CDR3 reads CSAIRGSRYQQFF. The CDR3 coding sequence is TGCAGTGCAATCCGGGGTTCAAGGTATCAGCAGTTCTTC.

The chain combines TRBV9 with TRBJ2-5; D call uncertain. The CDR3 totals 14 residues. Trimming pared 0 bases from V and 5 bases from J, leaving 11 bases between. Germline V gene sequence: CDR1 SGDLS, CDR2 YYNGEE. CDR3: CASSVDSSTETQYF. Written as DNA, the CDR3 is TGTGCCAGCAGCGTAGATAGTAGTACGGAGACCCAGTACTTC.

The table lists this clonotype with a few counts. The genes are TRBV12-5 and TRBJ2-7; possibly TRBD1 for D (6 bases). Trimming removed 1 base at V and 3 bases at J, with 16 bases between. The CDR3 is 16 amino acids. The germline V gene has CDR1 LGHNT and CDR2 FRNRAP. The CDR3 DNA reads as TGTGCTAGTGGTTTGGCAGGGGTCTCCTTTAACTACGAGCAGTACTTC. Amino acids: CASGLAGVSFNYEQYF.

J is TRBJ2-1 and V is TRBV5-8; possible D gene TRBD1, 6 bases. The CDR3 totals 13 residues. The germline V gene has CDR1 SGHTS and CDR2 YDEGEE. V shed 1 base and J shed 10 bases, with 12 bases lying between them. For the CDR3, the DNA is TGTGCCAGCAGCTTGAGACAGGTGGGAGAGCAGTTCTTC. Amino acid sequence: CASSLRQVGEQFF.